This is a list of T cell receptor beta chains from one sample in a study of CD8 T cells in Susac syndrome. TCRdb re-derived calls from the immunoSEQ multiplex PCR reads in MiXCR, one entry per CDR3 protein. This table holds some 300,000 distinct CDR3 sequences, around nine tenths found once. The sample consisted of CD8+ T cells from PBMCs. These receptors were taken from a human donor with multiple sclerosis. Both conserved end residues are part of each CDR3. A D gene is named only where the DNA matches it firmly. Expanded clones get a size class; other rows say once, few or many, or leave the size out.

d_gene | j_gene | abundance | v_gene | CDR3aa | CDR3nt
TRBD1 | TRBJ2-7 | . | TRBV20-1 | CSARTGDNEQYF | TGCAGTGCTAGGACAGGGGACAACGAGCAGTACTTC
. | TRBJ2-2 | . | TRBV7-8 | CAKASGTGELFF | TGTGCAAAGGCTTCAGGGACCGGGGAGCTGTTTTTT
. | TRBJ1-1 | . | TRBV19 | CASSIRRLNTEAFF | TGTGCCAGTAGTATTCGCAGACTGAACACTGAAGCTTTCTTT
TRBD1 | TRBJ2-1 | . | TRBV19 | CASSIRGTAYSYNEQFF | TGTGCCAGTAGTATCAGAGGGACAGCTTACTCCTACAATGAGCAGTTCTTC
. | TRBJ2-1 | . | TRBV7-9 | CASSLAGVAGEQFF | TGTGCCAGCAGCTTAGCGGGTGTGGCGGGGGAGCAGTTCTTC
. | TRBJ2-7 | . | TRBV5-4 | CASSLGLGSLEQYF | TGTGCCAGCAGCTTGGGACTAGGGTCTCTCGAGCAGTACTTC
TRBD1 | TRBJ2-7 | . | TRBV4-1 | CASSQRQGGAYEQYF | TGCGCCAGCAGCCAACGACAGGGGGGGGCCTACGAGCAGTACTTC
. | TRBJ1-4 | . | TRBV5-4 | CASSLGGLLGEKLFF | TGTGCCAGCAGCCTGGGGGGGCTTCTTGGTGAAAAACTGTTTTTT
. | TRBJ2-7 | once | TRBV28 | CASSFGDRSESYEQYF | TGTGCCAGCAGTTTTGGGGACCGTAGCGAATCCTACGAGCAGTACTTC
TRBD1 | TRBJ1-5 | . | TRBV19 | CASSRQGAWQPQHF | TGTGCCAGTAGCCGACAGGGGGCCTGGCAGCCCCAGCATTTT
. | TRBJ2-1 | . | TRBV29-1 | CSVEDSNEQFF | TGCAGCGTTGAAGATTCGAATGAGCAGTTCTTC
TRBD1 | TRBJ2-7 | . | TRBV27 | CASSLSGQGLDEQYF | TGTGCCAGCAGTTTATCGGGACAGGGTTTGGACGAGCAGTACTTC
. | TRBJ1-5 | once | TRBV19 | CASRASNQPQHF | TGTGCCAGTCGAGCTAGCAATCAGCCCCAGCATTTT
. | TRBJ1-1 | . | TRBV7-3 | CASTGTLGEAFF | TGTGCCAGCACCGGAACCCTTGGGGAAGCTTTCTTT
. | TRBJ2-7 | . | TRBV2 | CASSEAGTVFEQYF | TGTGCCAGCAGTGAAGCAGGAACAGTTTTCGAGCAGTACTTC
TRBD2 | TRBJ2-7 | . | TRBV20-1 | CSATGGTSGDSYEQYF | TGCAGTGCCACGGGAGGGACTAGCGGGGATTCCTACGAGCAGTACTTC
TRBD1 | TRBJ2-5 | . | TRBV13 | CASSFRDRLQETQYF | TGTGCCAGCAGCTTCCGGGACAGACTACAAGAGACCCAGTACTTC
TRBD1 | TRBJ1-4 | . | TRBV15 | CASIQGTAGSLNEKLFF | TGTGCCAGCATACAGGGGACCGCCGGGAGCCTTAATGAAAAACTGTTTTTT
. | TRBJ2-7 | once | TRBV27 | CASWDEGGGEQYF | TGTGCCAGTTGGGATGAGGGGGGCGGCGAGCAGTACTTC
. | TRBJ2-7 | . | TRBV4-1 | CASSQGLQPTYEQYF | TGCGCCAGCAGCCAAGGGTTACAGCCGACCTACGAGCAGTACTTC
TRBD1 | TRBJ1-5 | . | TRBV27 | CASSPYSDREGYQPQHF | TGTGCCAGCAGTCCCTACTCGGACAGGGAGGGTTATCAGCCCCAGCATTTT
. | TRBJ2-1 | . | TRBV7-9 | CASSFIQGSEQFF | TGTGCCAGCAGCTTCATACAGGGAAGCGAGCAGTTCTTC
. | TRBJ1-1 | . | TRBV6-2/TRBV6-3 | CASSLYTEAFF | TGTGCCAGCAGTCTTTACACTGAAGCTTTCTTT
TRBD1 | TRBJ2-5 | once | TRBV12-3/TRBV12-4 | CASSEGTGNAQETQYF | TGTGCCAGCAGTGAGGGGACAGGGAACGCACAAGAGACCCAGTACTTC
. | TRBJ2-7 | . | TRBV9 | CASSARGDEQYF | TGTGCCAGCAGCGCACGTGGGGACGAGCAGTACTTC
. | TRBJ2-7 | . | TRBV27 | CASSLGGTQAYEQYF | TGTGCCAGCAGTTTGGGAGGAACACAGGCCTACGAGCAGTACTTC
. | TRBJ2-1 | . | TRBV27 | CASSRESDYNEQFF | TGTGCCAGCAGTAGGGAGTCGGACTACAATGAGCAGTTCTTC
TRBD2 | TRBJ2-2 | . | TRBV9 | CASSSPGGKGTGELFF | TGTGCCAGCAGCTCTCCGGGAGGTAAAGGCACCGGGGAGCTGTTTTTT
. | TRBJ1-2 | few | TRBV2 | CASSLFPENYGYTF | TGTGCCAGCAGTCTATTCCCAGAGAACTATGGCTACACCTTC
. | TRBJ2-5 | . | TRBV7-8 | CASRILGLGQETQYF | TGTGCCAGCAGAATCCTCGGACTGGGTCAAGAGACCCAGTACTTC
. | TRBJ2-1 | . | TRBV5-5 | CASSLVRLLSLRKQFF | TGTGCCAGCAGCTTGGTGAGGCTTCTGAGCCTCAGGAAGCAGTTCTTC
. | TRBJ2-1 | . | TRBV6-2/TRBV6-3 | CASSYGADEQFF | TGTGCCAGCAGTTACGGGGCGGATGAGCAGTTCTTC
. | TRBJ2-3 | . | TRBV5-1 | CASSLATGSDTQYF | TGCGCCAGCAGCTTGGCTACAGGTTCAGATACGCAGTATTTT
. | TRBJ2-1 | . | TRBV7-3 | CASSPGSKSYNEQFF | TGTGCCAGCAGCCCTGGGTCGAAGAGCTACAATGAGCAGTTCTTC
. | TRBJ2-3 | . | TRBV28 | CASSLPRLSTDTQYF | TGTGCCAGCAGCTTACCCCGACTGAGCACAGATACGCAGTATTTT
. | TRBJ2-7 | once | TRBV19 | CASTPYRDYPYEQYF | TGTGCCAGTACACCCTACAGGGACTACCCCTACGAGCAGTACTTC
TRBD2 | TRBJ2-1 | . | TRBV5-6 | CATREAGYNEQFF | TGTGCCACGCGGGAGGCTGGCTACAATGAGCAGTTCTTC
. | TRBJ1-2 | . | TRBV19 | CASSDRREGTQANYGYTF | TGTGCCAGTAGCGACCGTCGGGAGGGGACTCAAGCTAACTATGGCTACACCTTC
TRBD1 | TRBJ2-2 | . | TRBV4-3 | CASSQDLPGTGGFGELFF | TGCGCCAGCAGCCAAGATCTTCCCGGGACAGGGGGCTTCGGGGAGCTGTTTTTT
TRBD2 | TRBJ2-1 | few | TRBV7-9 | CASSLGRLGLAGIYNEQFF | TGTGCCAGCAGCTTAGGCAGGTTGGGACTAGCGGGCATTTACAATGAGCAGTTCTTC
. | TRBJ2-7 | . | TRBV9 | CASSKGPGGEQYF | TGTGCCAGCAGCAAGGGACCGGGTGGGGAGCAGTACTTC
. | TRBJ1-1 | . | TRBV30 | CASSRTPNTEAFF | TGTGCCTCCTCGAGGACACCTAACACTGAAGCTTTCTTT
. | TRBJ2-5 | . | TRBV28 | CASSSRDDFQETQYF | TGTGCCAGCAGTTCCCGGGACGATTTCCAAGAGACCCAGTACTTC
. | TRBJ2-7 | . | TRBV21-1 | CASGTSGAYEQYF | TGTGCCAGCGGGACTAGCGGCGCCTACGAGCAGTACTTC
. | TRBJ2-7 | . | TRBV7-9 | CASSPRVNSYEQYF | TGTGCCAGCAGCCCCAGGGTGAACTCCTACGAGCAGTACTTC
TRBD2 | TRBJ2-7 | . | TRBV4-3 | CASSSLAGPSYEQYF | TGCGCCAGCAGCTCATTAGCGGGACCCTCCTACGAGCAGTACTTC
. | TRBJ1-2 | . | TRBV14 | CASSQELGTGSYGYTF | TGTGCCAGCAGCCAAGAATTAGGTACAGGCTCCTATGGCTACACCTTC
. | TRBJ2-3 | . | TRBV28 | CASSIPRDRPKGDTQYF | TGTGCCAGCAGTATACCCAGAGACAGACCGAAAGGGGATACGCAGTATTTT
TRBD1 | TRBJ2-7 | . | TRBV7-9 | CASSLPGQPYEQYF | TGTGCCAGCAGCCTACCGGGACAGCCGTACGAGCAGTACTTC
. | TRBJ1-2 | . | TRBV28 | CASSLQNGYTF | TGTGCCAGCAGCCTTCAGAATGGCTACACCTTC
TRBD1 | TRBJ1-3 | . | TRBV4-1 | CASSLDRGGNTIYF | TGCGCCAGCAGCCTAGACAGGGGTGGAAACACCATATATTTT
. | TRBJ2-7 | . | TRBV6-2/TRBV6-3 | CASSYPSEDEQYF | TGTGCCAGCAGTTACCCCTCGGAGGACGAGCAGTACTTC
TRBD2 | TRBJ2-1 | . | TRBV29-1 | CSVEDGTSVGGTDNEQFF | TGCAGCGTTGAAGACGGGACTAGCGTGGGGGGGACTGACAATGAGCAGTTCTTC
. | TRBJ2-7 | once | TRBV6-2/TRBV6-3 | CASTPTGEERNYEQYF | TGTGCCAGCACCCCAACCGGGGAGGAGCGGAACTACGAGCAGTACTTC